This TCR beta chain comes out of a study of blood T cell repertoires in COVID-19. Study information: The study drew acute and convalescent COVID-19 samples from the United States, Italy and Spain. Sources were T cells, B-cell-depleted T cells, or PBMCs; the material itself was cDNA or gDNA.

In the original processing: The assay estimated nucleated cells by amplifying reference gene primers. TCRdb's table, derived via immunoSEQ multiplex PCR, lists solely in-frame clones and lacks some. V and J calls and clone size are those listed in that table; D and trimming were worked out from the DNA. The sample yields about 270,000 clones, roughly 85% seen once. Trimming shortened V by 0 bases and J by 1 base, and 9 bases separated the two germline ends. Germline V CDR1 and CDR2: LGHNA, YSLEER. This CDR3 is built from 15 residues. This sequence was found in a woman in her forties or fifties who had recovered from COVID-19. Sequencing was carried out using peripheral blood. This rearrangement joins TRBV4-3 to TRBJ1-1; no clear D gene. In nucleotides, the CDR3 is TGCGCCAGCAGCCAAGATTGGGCCGGGAACACTGAAGCTTTCTTT. It is translated as CASSQDWAGNTEAFF.